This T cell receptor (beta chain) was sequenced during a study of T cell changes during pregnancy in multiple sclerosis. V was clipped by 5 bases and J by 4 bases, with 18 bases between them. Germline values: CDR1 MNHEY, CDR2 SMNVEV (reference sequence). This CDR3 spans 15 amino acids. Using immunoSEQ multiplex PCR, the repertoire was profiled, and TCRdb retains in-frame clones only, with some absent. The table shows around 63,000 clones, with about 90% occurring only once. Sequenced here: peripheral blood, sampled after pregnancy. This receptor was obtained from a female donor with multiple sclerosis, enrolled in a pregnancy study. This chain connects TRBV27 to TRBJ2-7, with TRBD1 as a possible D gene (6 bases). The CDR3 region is CASSPNSGTQYEQYF. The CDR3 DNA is TGTGCCAGCAGTCCGAATTCCGGGACACAGTACGAGCAGTACTTC.